Listed here are 11 T cell receptor beta chains from one sample, sequenced in a study of T-cell memory formation after mild COVID-19. TCRdb analysed the 5' RACE reads with MiXCR anew, one entry per CDR3 protein. Counted here are over 450,000 distinct CDR3 sequences, about a fifth occurring once; the ten biggest clones make up around an eighth. Source material: PBMCs or a T cell subset sorted from them (not recorded which). Source of these receptors: an adult woman who had mild COVID-19 (a few samples of this study predate the infection). Cell type and time point are not known.

This clonotype was seen a handful of times. CDR3 residues: CSARDPVREDTQYF. The DNA for the CDR3 is TGCAGTGCTAGAGACCCCGTCCGGGAGGATACGCAGTATTTT. The chain couples TRBV20-1 to TRBJ2-3, with D possibly TRBD2 on 6 matching bases. The CDR3 loop spans 14 amino acids. Trimming shortened V by 0 bases and J by 6 bases, and 13 bases separated the two germline ends. From germline, CDR1 is DFQATT and CDR2 SNEGSKA (reference sequence).

This clonotype was observed a handful of times. The chain combines TRBV12-3 or TRBV12-4 with TRBJ2-2; 14 nucleotides agree with TRBD2. J gave up 6 bases and V 5 bases, and 11 bases lay outside the gene matches. The CDR3 runs 18 residues. CDR3 residues: CASSLRQGTSGGSGELFF. CDR3 coding DNA: TGTGCCAGCAGTCTCCGACAGGGGACTAGCGGGGGTTCCGGGGAGCTGTTTTTT.

The chain has TRBV7-9 and TRBJ2-2; D perhaps matches TRBD2 (6 bases). V was pared by 3 bases and J by 5 bases, with 13 bases between. CDR3 length: 15 amino acids. Germline values: CDR1 SEHNR, CDR2 FQNEAQ (reference sequence). CDR3 region: CASSFARRETGELFF. In nucleotides, the CDR3 is TGTGCCAGCAGCTTTGCAAGGCGGGAAACCGGGGAGCTGTTTTTT. Based on the CDR3 plus reference TRBV7-9 and TRBJ2-2, the full variable domain is DTGVSQNPRHKITKRGQNVTFRCDPISEHNRLYWYRQTLGQGPEFLTYFQNEAQLEKSRLLSDRFSAERPKGSFSTLEIQRTEQGDSAMYLCASSFARRETGELFFGEGSRLTVL.

This clonotype was seen only a few times. The chain couples TRBV30 to TRBJ1-6; D is uncertain. V lost 2 bases and J 8 bases, leaving 10 bases between the germline ends. The germline V gene encodes CDR1 GTSNPN and CDR2 SVGIG (reference sequence). The CDR3 runs to 13 residues. The chain's CDR3 is CAWSFNTDSPLHF. CDR3 nucleotides: TGTGCCTGGAGTTTCAACACAGATTCACCCCTCCACTTT.

This clonotype was seen a few times. This sequence joins TRBV7-8 and TRBJ1-5; D unclear. Trimming stripped 2 bases from V and 4 bases from J, with 12 bases between. From germline, CDR1 is SGHVS and CDR2 FQNEAQ. The CDR3 sequence is 15 residues long. The CDR3 bases are TGTGCCAGCAGCTTACAGAATTGGGGTAATCAGCCCCAGCATTTT. This sequence encodes CASSLQNWGNQPQHF.

Only a few counts were recorded for this clonotype. The gene calls are TRBV5-6 and TRBJ2-5, with 8 bases lining up with TRBD2. The CDR3 runs 16 residues. The trim removed 0 bases at V and 3 bases at J, leaving 7 bases unmatched. Per the germline V gene, CDR1 is SGHDT and CDR2 is YYEEEE. The CDR3 DNA sequence: TGTGCCAGCAGCTTGGTTTTTAGCGGGACCAAAGAGACCCAGTACTTC. Amino acid sequence: CASSLVFSGTKETQYF.

The chain combines TRBV11-2 with TRBJ2-7, with 10 bases aligning to TRBD2. The germline CDR1 and CDR2 sequences are SGHAT and FQNNGV. The CDR3 has 17 amino acids. V lost 5 bases and J lost 4; bases outside the gene matches: 14. CDR3 sequence (DNA): TGTGCCAGCAGCCCCCACCAGCGGGAGGGATACGGGTACGAGCAGTACTTC. This codes for CASSPHQREGYGYEQYF. The full variable domain, in which reference TRBV11-2 and TRBJ2-7 provide the parts outside the CDR3, is EAGVAQSPRYKIIEKRQSVAFWCNPISGHATLYWYQQILGQGPKLLIQFQNNGVVDDSQLPKDRFSAERLKGVDSTLKIQPAKLEDSAVYLCASSPHQREGYGYEQYFGPGTRLTVT.

This clonotype was counted between two and nine times. This chain connects TRBV7-9 to TRBJ2-4; possible D gene TRBD2, 5 bases. The V and J ends lost 5 bases and 0 bases respectively, with 20 bases between them. The V gene's germline CDR1 is SEHNR and CDR2 FQNEAQ (reference sequence). The CDR3 length is 18 residues. CDR3 nucleotide sequence: TGTGCCAGCAGCACGTCCGGAAGCAGACTACTAGCCAAAAACATTCAGTACTTC. It specifies CASSTSGSRLLAKNIQYF.

The gene calls are TRBV15 and TRBJ2-1, with D perhaps TRBD2 (6 bases). V shed 9 bases and J shed 1 base, with 16 bases lying between them. This CDR3 is built from 15 residues. Germline CDR1 LNHNV, CDR2 YYDKDF (reference sequence). CDR3 nucleotide sequence: TGTGCCACAGAAGACGGGGGACGTTCCTACAATGAGCAGTTCTTC. It translates to CATEDGGRSYNEQFF.

This clonotype appeared a few times. The chain uses TRBV2 and TRBJ1-5; 9 bases align to TRBD1. Germline assignment: CDR1 SNHLY and CDR2 FYNNEI. V lost 4 bases and J lost 0; bases outside the gene matches: 1. The CDR3 contains 15 residues. The CDR3: CASSGTGDSNQPQHF. Here the CDR3 DNA reads TGTGCCAGCAGTGGGACAGGGGATAGCAATCAGCCCCAGCATTTT.

The chain employs TRBV5-5 and TRBJ1-2; TRBD1 matches 7 bases. The V gene end was trimmed by 1 base and the J gene end by 13 bases; junction bases not matched to a gene: 13. The V gene's germline CDR1 is SGHKS and CDR2 YYEKEE (reference sequence). There are 14 residues in the CDR3. The CDR3 nucleotides are TGTGCCAGCAGCTTGACTCCCGGGACAGTTGCTAGCACCTTC. Translation gives CASSLTPGTVASTF.